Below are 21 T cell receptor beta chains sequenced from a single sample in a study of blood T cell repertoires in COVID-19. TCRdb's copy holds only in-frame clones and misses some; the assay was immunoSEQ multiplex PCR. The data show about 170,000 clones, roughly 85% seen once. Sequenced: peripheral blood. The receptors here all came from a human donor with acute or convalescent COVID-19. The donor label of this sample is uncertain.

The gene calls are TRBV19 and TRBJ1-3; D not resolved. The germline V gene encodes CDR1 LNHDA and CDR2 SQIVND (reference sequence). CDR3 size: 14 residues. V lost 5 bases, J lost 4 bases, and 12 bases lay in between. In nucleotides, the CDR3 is TGTGCCAGTAGTGTTGCCAGTTGGGGAAACACCATATATTTT. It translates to CASSVASWGNTIYF.

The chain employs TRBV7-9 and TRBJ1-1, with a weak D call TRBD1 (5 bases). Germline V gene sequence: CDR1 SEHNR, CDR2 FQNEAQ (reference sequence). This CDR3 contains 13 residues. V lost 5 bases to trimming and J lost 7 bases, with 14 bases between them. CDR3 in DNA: TGTGCCAGCAGCCCCCCAGGGAGGGGTGAAGCTTTCTTT. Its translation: CASSPPGRGEAFF.

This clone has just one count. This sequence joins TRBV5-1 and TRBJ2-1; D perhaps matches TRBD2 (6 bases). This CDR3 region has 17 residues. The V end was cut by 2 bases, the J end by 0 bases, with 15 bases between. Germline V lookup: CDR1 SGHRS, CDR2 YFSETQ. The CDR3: CASSLMVSGSSYNEQFF. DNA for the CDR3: TGCGCCAGCAGCTTAATGGTTAGCGGCAGCTCCTACAATGAGCAGTTCTTC.

CDR3 sequence: CASRTGSGANVLTF. The CDR3 DNA follows: TGTGCCAGCCGGACAGGGTCTGGGGCCAACGTCCTGACTTTC. The chain uses TRBV2 and TRBJ2-6; TRBD1 agrees at 8 bases. The CDR3 runs 14 residues. Trimming at V came to 8 bases and at J to 1 base, leaving 1 base not matched to a gene. Germline V gene data show CDR1 as SNHLY and CDR2 as FYNNEI.

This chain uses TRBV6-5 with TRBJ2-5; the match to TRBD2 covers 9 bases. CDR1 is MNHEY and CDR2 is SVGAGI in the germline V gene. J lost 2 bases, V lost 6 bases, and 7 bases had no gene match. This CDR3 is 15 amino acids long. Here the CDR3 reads CASRKISGGQETQYF. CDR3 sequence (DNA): TGTGCCAGCAGAAAGATTAGCGGGGGACAAGAGACCCAGTACTTC.

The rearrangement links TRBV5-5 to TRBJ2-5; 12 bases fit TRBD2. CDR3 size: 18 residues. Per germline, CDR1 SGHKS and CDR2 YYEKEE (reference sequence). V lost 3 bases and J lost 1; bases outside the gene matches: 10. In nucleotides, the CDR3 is TGTGCCAGCAGCTACCGACTAGCGGGGGCCCTTCCCCAAGAGACCCAGTACTTC. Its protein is CASSYRLAGALPQETQYF.

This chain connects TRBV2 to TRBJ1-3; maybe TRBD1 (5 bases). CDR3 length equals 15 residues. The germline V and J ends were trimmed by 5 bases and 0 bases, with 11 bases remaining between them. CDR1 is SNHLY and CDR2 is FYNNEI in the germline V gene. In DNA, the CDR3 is TGTGCCAGCAGTAGGGACTTAACCTCTGGAAACACCATATATTTT. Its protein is CASSRDLTSGNTIYF.

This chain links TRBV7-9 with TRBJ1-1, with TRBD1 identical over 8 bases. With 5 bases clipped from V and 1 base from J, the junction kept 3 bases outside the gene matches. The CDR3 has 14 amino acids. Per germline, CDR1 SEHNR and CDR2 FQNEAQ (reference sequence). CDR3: CASSRGQGNTEAFF. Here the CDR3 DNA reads TGTGCCAGCAGCAGAGGACAGGGGAACACTGAAGCTTTCTTT.

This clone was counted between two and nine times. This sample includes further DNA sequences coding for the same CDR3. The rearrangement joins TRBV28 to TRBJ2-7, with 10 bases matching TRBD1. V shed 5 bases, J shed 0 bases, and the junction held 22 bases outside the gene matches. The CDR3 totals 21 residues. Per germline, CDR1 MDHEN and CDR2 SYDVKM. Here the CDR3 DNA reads TGTGCCAGCAGTCTAGACAGGGGGCAGTTTCCCAAGCGGGACCTCTCCTACGAGCAGTACTTC. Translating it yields CASSLDRGQFPKRDLSYEQYF.

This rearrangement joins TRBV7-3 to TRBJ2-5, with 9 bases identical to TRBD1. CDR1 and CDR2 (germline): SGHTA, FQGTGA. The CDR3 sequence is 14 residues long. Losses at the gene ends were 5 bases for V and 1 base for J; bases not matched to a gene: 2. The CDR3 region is CASSTTGGQETQYF. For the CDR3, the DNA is TGTGCCAGCAGCACGACAGGGGGCCAAGAGACCCAGTACTTC.

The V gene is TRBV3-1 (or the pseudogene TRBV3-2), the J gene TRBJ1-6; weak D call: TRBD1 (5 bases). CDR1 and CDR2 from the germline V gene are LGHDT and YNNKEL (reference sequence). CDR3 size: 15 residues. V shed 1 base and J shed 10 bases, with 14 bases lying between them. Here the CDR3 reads CASSQGVRAESPLHF. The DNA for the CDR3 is TGTGCCAGCAGCCAAGGCGTCAGGGCCGAATCACCCCTCCACTTT.

For the CDR3, the DNA is TGTGCCAGCAGCGTCGACGGAAGAGGGACTGAAGCTTTCTTT. Protein sequence: CASSVDGRGTEAFF. The genes are TRBV14 and TRBJ1-1, with D hard to call. The CDR3 spans 14 residues. V was shortened by 5 bases and J by 5 bases, with 15 bases between the two germline ends. Germline lookup yields CDR1 SGHDN and CDR2 FVKESK.

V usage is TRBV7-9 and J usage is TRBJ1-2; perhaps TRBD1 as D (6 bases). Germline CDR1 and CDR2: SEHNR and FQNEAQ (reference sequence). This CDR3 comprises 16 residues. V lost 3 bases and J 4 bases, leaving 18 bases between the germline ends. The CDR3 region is CASSFYPQGSGYGYTF. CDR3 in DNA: TGTGCCAGCAGCTTTTATCCCCAGGGGTCGGGCTATGGCTACACCTTC.

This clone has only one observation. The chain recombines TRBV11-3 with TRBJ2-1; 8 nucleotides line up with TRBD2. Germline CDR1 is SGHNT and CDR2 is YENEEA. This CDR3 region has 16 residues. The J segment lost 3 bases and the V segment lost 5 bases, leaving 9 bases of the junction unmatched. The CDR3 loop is CASSPAGTRNYNEQFF. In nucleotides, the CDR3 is TGTGCCAGCAGCCCCGCGGGGACTAGAAACTACAATGAGCAGTTCTTC.

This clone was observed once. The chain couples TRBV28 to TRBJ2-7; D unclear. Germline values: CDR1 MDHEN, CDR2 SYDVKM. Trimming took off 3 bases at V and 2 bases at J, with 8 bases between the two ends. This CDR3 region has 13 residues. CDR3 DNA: TGTGCCAGCAGTTTGGTCAGTCCCTACGAGCAGTACTTC. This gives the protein CASSLVSPYEQYF.

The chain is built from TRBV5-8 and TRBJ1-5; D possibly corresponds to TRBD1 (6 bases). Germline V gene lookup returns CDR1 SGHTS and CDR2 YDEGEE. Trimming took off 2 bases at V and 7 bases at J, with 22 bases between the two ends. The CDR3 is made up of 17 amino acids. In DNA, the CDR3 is TGTGCCAGCAGCTTCGGACAGTTACCTTCATCGGCCCAGCCCCAGCATTTT. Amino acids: CASSFGQLPSSAQPQHF.

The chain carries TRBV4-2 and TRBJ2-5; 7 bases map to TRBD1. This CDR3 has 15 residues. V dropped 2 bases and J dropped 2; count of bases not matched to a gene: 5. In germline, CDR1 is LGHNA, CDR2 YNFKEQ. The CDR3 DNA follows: TGTGCCAGCAGCCAACTCCCGGGACAGCAAGAGACCCAGTACTTC. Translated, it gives CASSQLPGQQETQYF.

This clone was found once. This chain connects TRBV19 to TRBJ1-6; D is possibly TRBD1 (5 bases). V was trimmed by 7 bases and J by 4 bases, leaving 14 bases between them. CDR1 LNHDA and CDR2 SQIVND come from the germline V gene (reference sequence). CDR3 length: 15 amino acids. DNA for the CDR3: TGTGCCAGTAACTCGGACGACAGATATAATTCACCCCTCCACTTT. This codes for CASNSDDRYNSPLHF.

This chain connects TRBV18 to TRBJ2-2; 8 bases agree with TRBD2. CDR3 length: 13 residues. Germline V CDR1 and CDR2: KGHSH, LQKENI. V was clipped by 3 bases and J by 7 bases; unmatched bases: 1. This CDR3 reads CASSPSGSGELFF. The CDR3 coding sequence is TGTGCCAGCTCACCCAGCGGGAGCGGGGAGCTGTTTTTT. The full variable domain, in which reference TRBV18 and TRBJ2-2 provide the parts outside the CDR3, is NAGVMQNPRHLVRRRGQEARLRCSPMKGHSHVYWYRQLPEEGLKFMVYLQKENIIDESGMPKERFSAEFPKEGPSILRIQQVVRGDSAAYFCASSPSGSGELFFGEGSRLTVL.

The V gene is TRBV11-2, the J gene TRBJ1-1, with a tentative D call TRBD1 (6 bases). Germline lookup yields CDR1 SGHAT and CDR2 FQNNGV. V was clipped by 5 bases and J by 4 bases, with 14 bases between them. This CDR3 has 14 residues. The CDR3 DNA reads TGTGCCAGCAGCCCAGGTAGGGGGGGCACTGAAGCTTTCTTT. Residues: CASSPGRGGTEAFF. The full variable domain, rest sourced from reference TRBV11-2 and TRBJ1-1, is EAGVAQSPRYKIIEKRQSVAFWCNPISGHATLYWYQQILGQGPKLLIQFQNNGVVDDSQLPKDRFSAERLKGVDSTLKIQPAKLEDSAVYLCASSPGRGGTEAFFGQGTRLTVV.

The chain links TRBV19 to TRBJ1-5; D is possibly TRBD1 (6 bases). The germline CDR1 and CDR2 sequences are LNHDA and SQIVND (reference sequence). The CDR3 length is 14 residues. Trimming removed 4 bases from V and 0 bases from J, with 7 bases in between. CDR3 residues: CASSNRVSNQPQHF. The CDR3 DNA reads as TGTGCCAGTAGTAACAGGGTTAGCAATCAGCCCCAGCATTTT.